Each of the 24 T cell receptor beta chains below was sequenced from the same sample in a study of T cell repertoires in cytomegalovirus infection. TCRdb reprocessed the reads via MiXCR and lists one record per CDR3 protein. The table lists about 210,000 distinct CDR3 sequences, roughly 6.5% of them singletons. Sequences were obtained from PBMCs. These receptors were collected from a human donor in good health (CMV status not recorded). Some clones in this sample may be carry-over from other donors' samples.

This clonotype was counted at least ten times. The rearrangement links TRBV6-2 or TRBV6-3 to TRBJ2-2; tentatively, D is TRBD1 or TRBD2 (5 bases each). V gave up 10 bases and J gave up 5 bases, with 26 bases separating them. CDR1 is MNHEY and CDR2 is SVGEGT in the germline V gene. The CDR3 runs to 17 residues. CDR3 in amino acids: CATTPPRGAAGTGELFF. In nucleotides, the CDR3 is TGTGCCACCACTCCCCCCCGAGGAGCGGCAGGGACCGGGGAGCTGTTTTTT.

This clonotype was detected many times. The J gene is TRBJ1-2, the V gene TRBV7-2, with D maybe TRBD1 (5 bases). With 3 bases removed from V and 0 bases from J, the gap between germline ends came to 23 bases. The CDR3 is made up of 19 amino acids. From germline, CDR1 is SGHTA and CDR2 FQGNSA. DNA for the CDR3: TGTGCCAGCAGCTTGACGTCAGGCAGGGCAGGAAATACTAACTATGGCTACACCTTC. Amino acids: CASSLTSGRAGNTNYGYTF.

This clonotype was detected ten times or more. The rearrangement uses TRBV27 and TRBJ1-5; the D is unclear. The CDR3 runs to 18 residues. Trimming took 6 bases from V and 4 from J, leaving 25 bases between them. CDR1 and CDR2 (germline): MNHEY, SMNVEV (reference sequence). The CDR3 nucleotides read TGTGCCAGCAGCCTCCTAAGTCCCGGTAGAAAGAGGAATCAGCCCCAGCATTTT. Amino acids: CASSLLSPGRKRNQPQHF.

The sample holds many counts of this clonotype. The J gene is TRBJ2-1, the V gene TRBV6-2 or TRBV6-3; possibly TRBD1 or TRBD2 for D (5 bases each). The CDR3 extends over 13 amino acids. Looked up from germline, CDR1 is MNHEY and CDR2 is SVGEGT. V lost 6 bases and J lost 7, with 13 bases in between. The CDR3 reads CASRIGAKNEQFF. In nucleotides, the CDR3 is TGTGCCAGCAGAATCGGGGCGAAGAATGAGCAGTTCTTC.

This chain connects TRBV29-1 to TRBJ2-1; D possibly corresponds to TRBD2 (6 bases). Germline CDR1 reads SQVTM; CDR2 reads ANQGSEA. V dropped 2 bases and J dropped 6 bases, with 17 bases sitting between them. The CDR3 has 15 residues. CDR3 in amino acids: CSVEIGDSGGNEQFF. As DNA, the CDR3 is TGCAGCGTTGAAATAGGGGACTCCGGAGGCAATGAGCAGTTCTTC.

This clonotype was picked up many times. The chain recombines TRBV28 with TRBJ2-7, with D maybe TRBD1 (5 bases). The V and J ends lost 2 bases and 0 bases respectively, with 8 bases between them. CDR1 is MDHEN and CDR2 is SYDVKM in the germline V gene. This CDR3 comprises 14 residues. CDR3 nucleotide sequence: TGTGCCAGCAGTTTAGATGGGGCCTCCTACGAGCAGTACTTC. Translation gives CASSLDGASYEQYF. Filled out from reference TRBV28 and TRBJ2-7, the complete variable domain reads DVKVTQSSRYLVKRTGEKVFLECVQDMDHENMFWYRQDPGLGLRLIYFSYDVKMKEKGDIPEGYSVSREKKERFSLILESASTNQTSMYLCASSLDGASYEQYFGPGTRLTVT.

This clonotype showed up many times. The genes are TRBV6-1 and TRBJ2-1, with a tentative D call TRBD2 (5 bases). CDR3 length: 13 amino acids. Germline CDR1 and CDR2: MNHNS and SASEGT. V lost 6 bases, J lost 6 bases, and 12 bases lay in between. CDR3 nucleotides: TGTGCCAGCAGCCGTACCCGGGGCAATGAGCAGTTCTTC. It is translated as CASSRTRGNEQFF.

This clonotype came up many times. This chain links TRBV12-3 or TRBV12-4 with TRBJ2-2; 8 bases match TRBD1. The CDR3 spans 19 residues. Germline trimming cut 6 bases from V and 8 bases from J; bases unmatched to any gene: 23. The CDR3 DNA follows: TGTGCCAGCAGCCTTCTCCTTATGACAGGGGCTACCGAGATAGGGGAGCTGTTTTTT. As protein: CASSLLLMTGATEIGELFF.

This clonotype was detected ten times or more. This sequence joins TRBV5-1 and TRBJ2-1, with 8 bases identical to TRBD2. Germline V lookup: CDR1 SGHRS, CDR2 YFSETQ. The junction had 0 bases not matched to a gene; V was cut back by 0 bases and J by 4 bases. There are 14 residues in the CDR3. DNA for the CDR3: TGCGCCAGCAGCTTGGAGCGGGAGTACAATGAGCAGTTCTTC. Protein: CASSLEREYNEQFF.

In its sample, this clonotype was seen many times. The chain joins TRBV7-2 to TRBJ2-3, with TRBD2 as a possible D gene (5 bases). Trimming removed 4 bases from V and 3 bases from J, with 11 bases in between. CDR3 length: 14 residues. The germline CDR1 and CDR2 sequences are SGHTA and FQGNSA. This CDR3 is CASSSRRRTDTQYF. The CDR3 bases are TGTGCCAGCAGCTCCCGACGGAGGACAGATACGCAGTATTTT.

This chain joins TRBV6-5 and TRBJ2-2; D not certain. This CDR3 spans 13 amino acids. V was pared by 6 bases and J by 4 bases, with 9 bases between. CDR1 is MNHEY and CDR2 is SVGAGI in the germline V gene. CDR3 sequence: CASRPPPTGELFF. DNA of the CDR3: TGTGCCAGCAGACCTCCCCCCACCGGGGAGCTGTTTTTT.

There are many counts of this clonotype. The CDR3 loop reads CASSYAEDSNQPQHF. In DNA, the CDR3 is TGTGCCAGCAGTTATGCTGAGGACAGCAATCAGCCCCAGCATTTT. The chain combines TRBV6-2 or TRBV6-3 with TRBJ1-5; D is unresolved. Germline CDR1 and CDR2: MNHEY and SVGEGT. This CDR3 has 15 residues. Trimming took off 3 bases at V and 1 base at J, with 10 bases between the two ends.

This clonotype was detected many times. V gene TRBV29-1 combines with J gene TRBJ1-1, with D hard to call. In germline, CDR1 is SQVTM, CDR2 ANQGSEA. Trimming cost V 1 base and J 1 base, with 10 bases left between them. The CDR3 runs 14 residues. CDR3 sequence reads: CSVEGVRANTEAFF. The CDR3 coding sequence is TGCAGCGTTGAAGGCGTACGCGCGAACACTGAAGCTTTCTTT.

The sample holds many counts of this clonotype. V and J are TRBV7-2 and TRBJ1-5; D unresolved. This CDR3 has 14 residues. Germline V CDR1 and CDR2: SGHTA, FQGNSA. V lost 1 base to trimming and J lost 0 bases, with 4 bases between them. DNA of the CDR3: TGTGCCAGCAGCTTAGTGGGTAGCAATCAGCCCCAGCATTTT. It encodes CASSLVGSNQPQHF.

In this sample, this clonotype turned up a few times. The rearrangement uses TRBV29-1 and TRBJ2-7; D is perhaps TRBD1 or TRBD2 (5 bases each). Trimming removed 6 bases from V and 4 bases from J, with 16 bases in between. CDR3 length: 13 amino acids. Germline V gene lookup returns CDR1 SQVTM and CDR2 ANQGSEA. In DNA, the CDR3 is TGCAGCGTCCTGGACACAGGCGGGTACGAGCAGTACTTC. Its protein product is CSVLDTGGYEQYF.

This clonotype occurred many times. The chain links TRBV28 to TRBJ2-5, with 7 positions matching TRBD2. The CDR3 runs 14 residues. The J segment lost 1 base and the V segment lost 5 bases, leaving 4 bases of the junction unmatched. Germline V CDR1 and CDR2: MDHEN, SYDVKM. The CDR3 DNA sequence: TGTGCCAGCAGTGGGGGGGGACCCCAAGAGACCCAGTACTTC. Encoded protein: CASSGGGPQETQYF.

The V gene is TRBV9, the J gene TRBJ2-1; D perhaps matches TRBD2 (6 bases). Between the trimmed V and J ends, which lost 0 bases and 3 bases, there was a span of 10 bases. Germline assignment: CDR1 SGDLS and CDR2 YYNGEE. This CDR3 comprises 15 residues. CDR3 loop: CASSVVAGLYNEQFF. CDR3 DNA: TGTGCCAGCAGCGTAGTGGCGGGGCTCTACAATGAGCAGTTCTTC.

This clonotype was seen at least ten times. V is TRBV2 and J is TRBJ2-7; the D gene is possibly TRBD1 (6 bases). V lost 1 base and J lost 3, with 10 bases in between. From germline, CDR1 is SNHLY and CDR2 FYNNEI. The CDR3 consists of 14 residues. The DNA for the CDR3 is TGTGCCAGCAGTGAAGTCGGCAGGGGCTACGAGCAGTACTTC. Translated: CASSEVGRGYEQYF.

This clonotype occurred many times. The chain combines TRBV6-6 with TRBJ1-2; possible D gene TRBD1, 5 bases. The CDR3 extends over 15 amino acids. Per the germline V gene, CDR1 is MNHNY and CDR2 is SVGAGI (reference sequence). V dropped 6 bases and J dropped 4 bases, with 18 bases sitting between them. This chain's CDR3 is CASSYSSQDFYGYTF. As DNA, the CDR3 is TGTGCCAGCAGCTATAGCTCACAGGACTTCTATGGCTACACCTTC.

Many counts were recorded for this clonotype. This chain joins TRBV11-2 and TRBJ2-3; TRBD2 agrees at 15 bases. The ends lost 8 bases at V and 8 bases at J; junction bases unmatched: 8. The V gene's germline CDR1 is SGHAT and CDR2 FQNNGV. This CDR3 spans 15 amino acids. The CDR3 loop reads CASEPPGLAGGTQYF. In DNA, the CDR3 is TGTGCCAGCGAACCACCGGGACTAGCGGGGGGTACGCAGTATTTT.

This clonotype showed up many times. This rearrangement joins TRBV15 to TRBJ2-7, with unresolved D. This CDR3 region has 13 residues. Germline V gene lookup returns CDR1 LNHNV and CDR2 YYDKDF (reference sequence). With 0 bases removed from V and 3 bases from J, the gap between germline ends came to 6 bases. For the CDR3, the DNA is TGTGCCACCAGCAGAGATCGCAGCTACGAGCAGTACTTC. Amino acid sequence: CATSRDRSYEQYF. Full variable domain (outside the CDR3, taken from reference TRBV15 and TRBJ2-7): DAMVIQNPRYQVTQFGKPVTLSCSQTLNHNVMYWYQQKSSQAPKLLFHYYDKDFNNEADTPDNFQSRRPNTSFCFLDIRSPGLGDTAMYLCATSRDRSYEQYFGPGTRLTVT.

This clonotype appeared many times. The rearrangement joins TRBV6-6 to TRBJ2-2; the match to TRBD1 covers 10 bases. V lost 7 bases to trimming and J lost 6 bases; unmatched junction nucleotides: 17. CDR1 and CDR2 from the germline V gene are MNHNY and SVGAGI (reference sequence). This CDR3 contains 18 residues. In DNA, the CDR3 is TGTGCCAGCAAGGGCGCCGGAACCGGGACAGGGGATTCCGGGGAGCTGTTTTTT. Residues: CASKGAGTGTGDSGELFF.

This clonotype was counted many times. This rearrangement joins TRBV5-1 to TRBJ2-7; weak D call: TRBD1 (6 bases). CDR3 length equals 13 residues. Germline V gene data show CDR1 as SGHRS and CDR2 as YFSETQ. Trimming left V 6 bases short and J 2 bases short, with 12 bases between. CDR3 in DNA: TGCGCCAGCACTGGGGACATGGCCTACGAGCAGTACTTC. Amino acid sequence: CASTGDMAYEQYF.

This clonotype was counted at least ten times. V gene TRBV4-2 combines with J gene TRBJ1-5; tentatively, D is TRBD1 (5 bases). The CDR3 contains 16 residues. V was clipped by 0 bases and J by 2 bases, with 11 bases between them. Germline V CDR1 and CDR2: LGHNA, YNFKEQ. CDR3 loop: CASSQDGGGGNQPQHF. The DNA for the CDR3 is TGTGCCAGCAGCCAAGATGGGGGAGGGGGCAATCAGCCCCAGCATTTT.